Following are 5 T cell receptor beta chains from one sample sequenced in a study of cytomegalovirus exposure and HLA in healthy donors (dated by TCRdb to 2016 to 2017). The library was produced with the immunoSEQ multiplex PCR assay. A mixture of 60 forward primers for TCR Vbeta segments and 13 reverse primers for TCR Jbeta segments was used in the multiplex PCR. Held by TCRdb, this immuneACCESS table contains in-frame sequences only and omits some clones. Under half of the omission traces to an unresolved V gene where checked; the cause of the rest is unknown. Recorded for this sample are 110,000 or so clones; 65% to 85% of them occurred a single time. Of the sample, around 2.3% falls within the top ten clones. Sequenced sample: PBMCs. These receptors were collected from a woman aged 18-29 years in good health and CMV-seronegative.

The chain couples TRBV7-5 to TRBJ2-3; the table's D call of TRBD2 was not tested on the DNA. TRBV7-5 is a pseudogene segment. CDR3 length: 16 amino acids. In DNA form, the CDR3 reads TGTGCCAGAAGCCTGGGTGGGACTAGGGGATCCGATACGCAGTATTTT. Amino acid sequence: CARSLGGTRGSDTQYF.

This chain's CDR3 is CASSQVQGMNEKLFF. Here the CDR3 DNA reads TGCGCCAGCAGCCAAGTACAGGGAATGAATGAAAAACTGTTTTTT. V is TRBV4-1 and J is TRBJ1-4; perhaps TRBD1 as D (6 bases). The CDR3 covers 15 residues. The ends were cut back, 1 base at V and 5 bases at J, with 11 bases in the middle. The germline gives CDR1 MGHRA, CDR2 YSYEKL.

The chain combines TRBV27 with TRBJ2-1; D is undetermined. V gave up 4 bases and J gave up 0 bases, with 4 bases separating them. Germline CDR1 reads MNHEY; CDR2 reads SMNVEV (reference sequence). The CDR3 spans 13 residues. The chain's CDR3 is CASSSLSYNEQFF. CDR3 coding DNA: TGTGCCAGCAGTTCCCTCTCCTACAATGAGCAGTTCTTC.

The V call is TRBV6-1, the J call TRBJ1-5, with 7 bases aligning to TRBD1. Germline values: CDR1 MNHNS, CDR2 SASEGT. The V gene end was trimmed by 3 bases and the J gene end by 0 bases; junction bases not matched to a gene: 11. The CDR3 consists of 18 residues. The CDR3 spells CASSDTGTEIYSNQPQHF. The CDR3 DNA reads TGTGCCAGCAGTGACACCGGGACAGAAATTTATAGCAATCAGCCCCAGCATTTT.

V gene TRBV14 combines with J gene TRBJ2-3, with a possible D match to TRBD1 (5 bases). Trimming pared 0 bases from V and 0 bases from J, leaving 10 bases between. Germline V gene lookup returns CDR1 SGHDN and CDR2 FVKESK. This CDR3 spans 16 amino acids. The CDR3 loop is CASSQDDRTSTDTQYF. CDR3 coding DNA: TGTGCCAGCAGCCAAGATGACAGAACTAGCACAGATACGCAGTATTTT.